Listed below are T cell receptor beta chains from one sample, sequenced in a study of post-analysis software for immune sequencing data. MiXCR was run by TCRdb on the PCR reads, yielding one entry per CDR3 protein. In the table there are roughly 540,000 distinct CDR3 sequences, roughly 34% of which are singletons. Sequences were obtained from blood. The receptors originated from a girl aged 2-17 years with multiple sclerosis. CDR3s include the opening cysteine and the closing phenylalanine or tryptophan. D genes are given only for firm matches. Only part of the rows carry a size: once, few, many, or a class if the clone is expanded.

clone size: .; D gene: TRBD2; J gene: TRBJ2-1; V gene: TRBV6-2/TRBV6-3; CDR3 protein: CASSFGGLAGVEQFF; CDR3 DNA: TGTGCCAGCAGTTTCGGCGGACTAGCGGGGGTCGAGCAGTTCTTC
clone size: few; D gene: TRBD1; J gene: TRBJ2-3; V gene: TRBV20-1; CDR3 protein: CSAPDRASRDTQYF; CDR3 DNA: TGCAGTGCTCCGGACAGGGCCTCTAGGGATACGCAGTATTTT
clone size: .; D gene: TRBD2; J gene: TRBJ2-1; V gene: TRBV9; CDR3 protein: CASSVGLAGVGSSYNEQFF; CDR3 DNA: TGTGCCAGCAGCGTAGGGCTAGCGGGGGTCGGGAGCTCCTACAATGAGCAGTTCTTC
clone size: few; D gene: TRBD2; J gene: TRBJ2-5; V gene: TRBV12-3/TRBV12-4; CDR3 protein: CASSLSRSGGQETQYF; CDR3 DNA: TGTGCCAGCAGTTTAAGTCGTAGCGGGGGACAAGAGACCCAGTACTTC
clone size: .; D gene: .; J gene: TRBJ1-5; V gene: TRBV19; CDR3 protein: CASSGGAVAGNQPQHF; CDR3 DNA: TGTGCCAGCAGTGGAGGCGCGGTCGCGGGCAATCAGCCCCAGCATTTT
clone size: .; D gene: .; J gene: TRBJ1-5; V gene: TRBV29-1; CDR3 protein: CSVEAGLGQPQHF; CDR3 DNA: TGCAGCGTTGAAGCGGGGCTTGGACAGCCCCAGCATTTT
clone size: few; D gene: .; J gene: TRBJ2-2; V gene: TRBV7-2; CDR3 protein: CASSLGADGANTGELFF; CDR3 DNA: TGTGCCAGCAGCTTAGGAGCGGACGGAGCGAACACCGGGGAGCTGTTTTTT
clone size: .; D gene: TRBD2; J gene: TRBJ2-7; V gene: TRBV7-6; CDR3 protein: CASSLLAGGAYDEQYF; CDR3 DNA: TGTGCCAGCAGCTTATTAGCCGGGGGGGCGTATGACGAGCAGTACTTC
clone size: .; D gene: .; J gene: TRBJ1-2; V gene: TRBV9; CDR3 protein: CASSVDHPNYGYTF; CDR3 DNA: TGTGCCAGCAGCGTAGATCACCCTAACTATGGCTACACCTTC
clone size: .; D gene: TRBD1; J gene: TRBJ1-6; V gene: TRBV6-5; CDR3 protein: CASSYSSPGTGVSYNSPLHF; CDR3 DNA: TGTGCCAGCAGTTACTCCAGTCCCGGGACAGGGGTCTCCTATAATTCACCCCTCCACTTT
clone size: few; D gene: .; J gene: TRBJ2-5; V gene: TRBV6-6; CDR3 protein: CASSYAGKQETQYF; CDR3 DNA: TGTGCCAGCAGTTACGCCGGCAAGCAAGAGACCCAGTACTTC